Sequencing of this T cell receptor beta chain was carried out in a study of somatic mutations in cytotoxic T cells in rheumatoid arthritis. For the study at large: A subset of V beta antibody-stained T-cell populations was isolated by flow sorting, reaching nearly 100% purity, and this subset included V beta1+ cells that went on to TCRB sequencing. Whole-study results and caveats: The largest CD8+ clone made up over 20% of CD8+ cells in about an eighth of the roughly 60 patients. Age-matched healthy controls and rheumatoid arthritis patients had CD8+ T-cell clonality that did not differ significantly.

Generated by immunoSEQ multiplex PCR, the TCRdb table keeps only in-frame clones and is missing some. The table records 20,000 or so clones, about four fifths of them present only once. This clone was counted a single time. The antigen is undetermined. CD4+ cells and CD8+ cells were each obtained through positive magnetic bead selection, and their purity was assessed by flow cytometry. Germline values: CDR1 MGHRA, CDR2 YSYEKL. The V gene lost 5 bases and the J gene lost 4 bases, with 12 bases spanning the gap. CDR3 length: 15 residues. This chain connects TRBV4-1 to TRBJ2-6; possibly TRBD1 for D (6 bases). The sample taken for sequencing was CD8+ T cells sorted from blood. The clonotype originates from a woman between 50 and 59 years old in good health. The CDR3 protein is CASSVTGSGANVLTF. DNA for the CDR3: TGCGCCAGCAGCGTTACAGGGTCCGGGGCCAACGTCCTGACTTTC.